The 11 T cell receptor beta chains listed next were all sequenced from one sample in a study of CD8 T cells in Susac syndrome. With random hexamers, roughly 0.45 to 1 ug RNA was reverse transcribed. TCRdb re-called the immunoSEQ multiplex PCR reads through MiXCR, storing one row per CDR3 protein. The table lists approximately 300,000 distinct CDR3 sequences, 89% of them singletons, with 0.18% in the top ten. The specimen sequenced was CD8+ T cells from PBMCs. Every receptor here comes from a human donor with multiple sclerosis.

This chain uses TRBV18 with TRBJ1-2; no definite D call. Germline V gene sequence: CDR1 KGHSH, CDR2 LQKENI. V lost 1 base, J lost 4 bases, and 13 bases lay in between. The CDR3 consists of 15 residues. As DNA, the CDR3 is TGTGCCAGCTCACCACTCCGCGACGTCGCCTATGGCTACACCTTC. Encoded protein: CASSPLRDVAYGYTF.

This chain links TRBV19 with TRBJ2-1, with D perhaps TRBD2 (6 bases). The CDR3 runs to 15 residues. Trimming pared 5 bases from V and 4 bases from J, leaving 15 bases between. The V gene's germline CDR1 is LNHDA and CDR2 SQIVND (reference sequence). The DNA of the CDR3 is TGTGCCAGTAGTTACGGGCCTAGCGAATACAATGAGCAGTTCTTC. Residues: CASSYGPSEYNEQFF. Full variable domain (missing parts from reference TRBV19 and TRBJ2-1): DGGITQSPKYLFRKEGQNVTLSCEQNLNHDAMYWYRQDPGQGLRLIYYSQIVNDFQKGDIAEGYSVSREKKESFPLTVTSAQKNPTAFYLCASSYGPSEYNEQFFGPGTRLTVL.

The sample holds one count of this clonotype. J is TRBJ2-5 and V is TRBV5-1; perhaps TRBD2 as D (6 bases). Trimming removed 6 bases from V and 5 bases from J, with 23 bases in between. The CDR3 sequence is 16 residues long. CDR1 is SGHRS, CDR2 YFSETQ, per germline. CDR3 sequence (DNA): TGCGCCAGCACCCCCAACTCGGGACTGATGGGGGAGACCCAGTACTTC. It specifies CASTPNSGLMGETQYF.

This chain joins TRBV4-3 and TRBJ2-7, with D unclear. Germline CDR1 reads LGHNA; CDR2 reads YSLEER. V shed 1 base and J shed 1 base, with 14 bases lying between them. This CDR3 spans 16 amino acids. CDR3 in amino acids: CASSQVPWTDSYEQYF. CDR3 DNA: TGCGCCAGCAGCCAAGTTCCTTGGACGGATTCCTACGAGCAGTACTTC.

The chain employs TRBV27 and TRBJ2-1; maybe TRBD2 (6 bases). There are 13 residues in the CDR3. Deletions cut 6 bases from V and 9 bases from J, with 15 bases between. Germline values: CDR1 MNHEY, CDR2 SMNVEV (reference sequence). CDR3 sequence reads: CASRWAIGGEQFF. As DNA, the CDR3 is TGTGCCAGCAGGTGGGCCATCGGGGGTGAGCAGTTCTTC.

The CDR3 DNA reads as TGTGCCAGCAGCGGAAAAACAGGGTTGAACACCGGGGAGCTGTTTTTT. This translates into CASSGKTGLNTGELFF. This chain connects TRBV7-9 to TRBJ2-2, with D perhaps TRBD1 (6 bases). Germline CDR1 and CDR2: SEHNR and FQNEAQ (reference sequence). The V end lost 5 bases, the J end lost 1 base, and 14 bases lay between the germline ends. The CDR3 covers 16 residues.

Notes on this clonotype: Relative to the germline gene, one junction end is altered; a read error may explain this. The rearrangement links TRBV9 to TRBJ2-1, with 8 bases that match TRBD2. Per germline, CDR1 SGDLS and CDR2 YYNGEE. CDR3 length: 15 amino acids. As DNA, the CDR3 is TGTGCCAGCAGCGCCGGACTAGCCTCCTACAATGAGCAGGTCTTC. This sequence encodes CASSAGLASYNEQVF.

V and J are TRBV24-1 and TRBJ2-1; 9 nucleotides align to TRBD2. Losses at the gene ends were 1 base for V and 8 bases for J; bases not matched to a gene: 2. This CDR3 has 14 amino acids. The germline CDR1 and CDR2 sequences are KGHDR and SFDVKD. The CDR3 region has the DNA TGTGCCACCAGTGATTTTAGCGGGAGCGATGAGCAGTTCTTC. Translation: CATSDFSGSDEQFF.

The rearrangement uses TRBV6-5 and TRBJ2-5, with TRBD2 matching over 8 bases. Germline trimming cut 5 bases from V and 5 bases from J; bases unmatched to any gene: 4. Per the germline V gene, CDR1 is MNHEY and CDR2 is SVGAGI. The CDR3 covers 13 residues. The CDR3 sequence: CASSGGLVETQYF. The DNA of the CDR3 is TGTGCCAGCAGTGGGGGACTAGTGGAGACCCAGTACTTC.

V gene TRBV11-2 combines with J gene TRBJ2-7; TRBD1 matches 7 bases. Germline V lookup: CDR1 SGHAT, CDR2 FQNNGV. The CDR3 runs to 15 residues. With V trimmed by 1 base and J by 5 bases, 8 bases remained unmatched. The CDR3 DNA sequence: TGTGCCAGCAGCTTAGGTGAAGGACAGGTCCACGAGCAGTACTTC. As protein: CASSLGEGQVHEQYF.

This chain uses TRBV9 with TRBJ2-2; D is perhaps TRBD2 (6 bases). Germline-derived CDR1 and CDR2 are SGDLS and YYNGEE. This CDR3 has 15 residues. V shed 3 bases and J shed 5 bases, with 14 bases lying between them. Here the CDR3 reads CASSGRDSLTGELFF. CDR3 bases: TGTGCCAGCAGCGGCCGGGACTCCCTTACCGGGGAGCTGTTTTTT.